This T cell receptor (beta chain) was observed in a study of spatial heterogeneity in lung cancer. Overall study context: Averaged across combinations, each unique TCR and UMI pairing appeared more than ten times in raw reads, which were uncorrected. General observations from the study: Resection blood, more than follow-up blood, showed ubiquitous expanded tumor TCRs.

Time point reported: sample taken at primary tumor resection. Sequencing covered unsorted whole RNA taken from tumor, nontumor lung or frozen PBMC. Samples came from 72 TRACERx patients with untreated early-stage lung cancer. This clonotype was observed a handful of times. No antigen is known for it. Every molecule of TCR cDNA had its own unique molecular identifier. TCRdb reprocessed the 5' RACE reads with MiXCR, giving one entry per CDR3 protein. The sample yields 65,000 to 85,000 distinct CDR3 sequences, 15% to 20% seen once. This CDR3 is 13 amino acids long. Trimming took 5 bases from V and 8 from J, leaving 15 bases between them. Germline V gene data show CDR1 as MNHEY and CDR2 as SVGAGI.

The material was PBMCs, obtained at surgery. The receptor was derived from a male donor with early-stage non-small cell lung cancer. V is TRBV6-5 and J is TRBJ1-2; D perhaps matches TRBD1 (5 bases). CDR3 nucleotides: TGTGCCAGCAGTCCCGGACACCGGGAGGGCTACACCTTC. Its protein is CASSPGHREGYTF.